This TCR beta chain appears in the sequencing data of a study of regulatory dendritic cells for organ transplantation. Across the study: Regulatory dendritic cells were monocyte-derived, receiving vitamin D3 on days 0 and 4 and IL-10 on day 4.

Profiled with immunoSEQ multiplex PCR; TCRdb holds only in-frame clones, not every one. This sample has more than 20,000 clones, with roughly 87% found just once. The CDR3 consists of 12 residues. V shed 7 bases and J shed 1 base, with 7 bases lying between them. Germline values: CDR1 MNHEY, CDR2 SMNVEV (reference sequence). Allogeneic regulatory or mature dendritic cells were co-cultured for four to six days with CFSE-labeled sorted T cells at 1:10. Concerning this clone: Its specificity is not known.

The sample consisted of naive CD4+ T cells from blood cultured with dendritic cells. Subset noted: CD45RA+ naive T cells. This TCR derives from a human donor in good health. V usage is TRBV27 and J usage is TRBJ1-1, with D uncertain. CDR3 sequence reads: CASTHRNTEAFF. The CDR3 nucleotides read TGTGCCAGCACACACAGGAACACTGAAGCTTTCTTT.